The clone carrying this T cell receptor (beta chain) was picked up many times. Its target is unknown. Library preparation (for TCRbeta) was performed with unique molecular identifiers. TCRdb re-derived calls from the PCR reads in MiXCR, one entry per CDR3 protein. The sample shows about 300,000 distinct CDR3 sequences, 10% of them seen only once. The sample comes from a study of T-cell reconstitution after alpha-beta-depleted transplantation in children. Points from the study as a whole: By about two months after transplant, alpha-beta T cells reportedly arose from several hundred graft clones that had expanded. Certain patients had high TCRbeta diversity at day 60, and it came from recipient T cells and thymic progenitors that survived. One year after transplant, T-cell counts and diversity came mostly from newly produced T cells.

The CDR3 length is 17 residues. With V trimmed by 2 bases and J by 3 bases, 12 bases remained unmatched. CDR1 is SGHRS and CDR2 is YFSETQ in the germline V gene. The sequenced sample was PBMCs, obtained before TCRalphabeta/CD19-depleted stem cell transplant. The TCR originated in a boy in the first two years of life with acute myeloid leukemia, due to receive a stem cell transplant. This rearrangement joins TRBV5-1 to TRBJ2-3; 7 nucleotides line up with TRBD2. The CDR3: CASSFRLAYSGTDTQYF. CDR3 DNA sequence: TGCGCCAGCAGCTTCAGGCTAGCCTATAGCGGGACAGATACGCAGTATTTT.